This TCR beta chain was captured in a study of blood T cells in healthy people across ages. A second PCR, run for roughly 7 to 11 cycles, used a sample-barcoded 5' primer plus a J-beta primer mix. TCRdb processed the 5' RACE reads anew with MiXCR; each CDR3 protein has one entry. The sample lists 540,000 or so distinct CDR3 sequences, more than 20% seen once, with under 9% in the top ten. This clonotype has at least ten counts. Donors gave roughly 10 milliliters of peripheral blood apiece. The sample was also reused in another study, on T cells of mothers and their children.

The receptor was isolated from a boy younger than 18 in good health. Sequenced sample: blood.

CDR3 amino acids: CASSPRTGTATYEQYF. CDR3 sequence (DNA): TGTGCCAGCAGCCCTAGGACCGGGACTGCGACCTACGAGCAGTACTTC. This chain uses TRBV3-1 with TRBJ2-5; perhaps TRBD2 as D (6 bases). The J call may be faulty, since TRBJ2-7 better matches the DNA end. The CDR3 sequence is 16 residues long. Per the germline V gene, CDR1 is LGHDT and CDR2 is YNNKEL (reference sequence).